This TCR beta chain was found in a study of shared clonotypes between healthy human individuals. Measured with immunoSEQ multiplex PCR; TCRdb has only the in-frame clones, and not every one. The sample consists of more than 2,000,000 clones, approximately 93% of them appearing once. Unmatched junction bases numbered 9, after V lost 6 bases and J lost 5 bases. Per the germline V gene, CDR1 is SNHLY and CDR2 is FYNNEI. CDR3 length equals 15 residues. This TCR was recovered from a man aged 18 to 29 in good health. Some clones in this sample may be carry-over from other donors' samples. Sequenced sample: naive CD4+ T cells from PBMCs. Subset reported: CD45RA+ positively selected. The rearrangement joins TRBV2 to TRBJ2-7; 11 positions match TRBD1. Here the CDR3 DNA reads TGTGCCAGCAGCGCTGGACAGGGGGCTGGTAACGAGCAGTACTTC. Amino acid sequence: CASSAGQGAGNEQYF.